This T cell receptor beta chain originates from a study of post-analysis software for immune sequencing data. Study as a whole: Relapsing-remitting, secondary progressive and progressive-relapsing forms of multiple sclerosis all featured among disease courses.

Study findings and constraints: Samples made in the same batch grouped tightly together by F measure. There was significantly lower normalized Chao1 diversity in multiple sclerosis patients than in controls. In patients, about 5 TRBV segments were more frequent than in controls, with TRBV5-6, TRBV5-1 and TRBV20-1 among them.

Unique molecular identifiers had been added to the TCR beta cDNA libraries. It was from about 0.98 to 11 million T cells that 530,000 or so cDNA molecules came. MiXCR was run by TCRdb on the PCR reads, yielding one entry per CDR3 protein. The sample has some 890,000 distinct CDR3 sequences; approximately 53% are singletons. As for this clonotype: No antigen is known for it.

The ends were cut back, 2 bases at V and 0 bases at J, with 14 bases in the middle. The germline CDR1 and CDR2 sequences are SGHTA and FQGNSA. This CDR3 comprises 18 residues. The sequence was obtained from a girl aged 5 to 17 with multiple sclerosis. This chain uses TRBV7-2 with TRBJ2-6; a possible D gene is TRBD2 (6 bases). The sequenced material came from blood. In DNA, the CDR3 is TGTGCCAGCAGCTTACTGGGACTGAGACGCTCTGGGGCCAACGTCCTGACTTTC. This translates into CASSLLGLRRSGANVLTF.